The rows below give T cell receptor beta chains drawn from one sample of a study of regulatory T cells in long-lasting Graves disease. TCRdb re-called the multiplex PCR reads with MiXCR, one entry per CDR3 protein. The sample includes 400,000 to 500,000 distinct CDR3 sequences, roughly 17% of them seen just once. These same data were also listed under a study on T cells in Graves' hyperthyroidism and ophthalmopathy.

Sequencing used peripheral blood mononuclear cells (PBMCs), obtained at new diagnosis, from a patient treated with antithyroid drugs. These receptors came from a woman younger than 35 with Graves disease. Each CDR3 is given without its conserved first and last residue. Each record gives: CDR3 protein, J gene, clone size, V gene, CDR3 length. Size is stated for part of the rows, as once, few or many counts, or as a class when the clone is expanded.

CDR3aa: ASRTGSNSPLH
j_gene: TRBJ1-6
abundance: NA
v_gene: TRBV30
len: 11

CDR3aa: ASSYSTIGNTEAF
j_gene: TRBJ1-1
abundance: NA
v_gene: TRBV6-2/TRBV6-3
len: 13

CDR3aa: RKTSSRGDTQY
j_gene: TRBJ2-3
abundance: NA
v_gene: TRBV20-1
len: 11

CDR3aa: ASIPSGQGNRAF
j_gene: TRBJ1-1
abundance: many
v_gene: TRBV6-1
len: 12

CDR3aa: ASSPLDRETQY
j_gene: TRBJ2-5
abundance: NA
v_gene: TRBV18
len: 11

CDR3aa: ASSFDPSSTDTQY
j_gene: TRBJ2-3
abundance: many
v_gene: TRBV28
len: 13

CDR3aa: ASRGWETQY
j_gene: TRBJ2-5
abundance: many
v_gene: TRBV10-2
len: 9

CDR3aa: ASRPGLEALNEQF
j_gene: TRBJ2-1
abundance: NA
v_gene: TRBV5-1
len: 13

CDR3aa: ASSLRASTDTQY
j_gene: TRBJ2-3
abundance: many
v_gene: TRBV7-3
len: 12

CDR3aa: ASSMEPGWTSGPINYEQY
j_gene: TRBJ2-7
abundance: NA
v_gene: TRBV19
len: 18

CDR3aa: ASRTDAPNYGYT
j_gene: TRBJ1-2
abundance: few
v_gene: TRBV7-9
len: 12

CDR3aa: AISESGTSVPTQY
j_gene: TRBJ2-5
abundance: NA
v_gene: TRBV10-3
len: 13

CDR3aa: ASSESGGTGH
j_gene: TRBJ2-1
abundance: few
v_gene: TRBV6-1
len: 10

CDR3aa: ASSLRDRLGKLF
j_gene: TRBJ1-4
abundance: many
v_gene: TRBV7-8
len: 12